A selection of T cell receptor beta chains follows, all from one sample in a study of blood T cell repertoires in COVID-19. TCRdb's copy holds only in-frame clones and misses some; the assay was immunoSEQ multiplex PCR. The sample carries about 200,000 clones, around 80% recorded once. Input material: peripheral blood. The receptors derive from a woman aged 80 or older with COVID-19, enrolled during active disease. Each CDR3 is given with its conserved first and last residue. D genes are given only for firm matches. A clone size is listed for some rows: how often the clone was seen (once, few, many), or a class if it is expanded.

j_gene: TRBJ2-1; abundance: .; v_gene: TRBV19; d_gene: TRBD2; CDR3nt: TGTGCCAGTAGTCTAACTAGCGGGAGGGTCGATGAGCAGTTCTTC; CDR3aa: CASSLTSGRVDEQFF
j_gene: TRBJ2-5; abundance: .; v_gene: TRBV5-4; d_gene: .; CDR3nt: TGTGCCAGCAGTTCTAGGGGGGGGCAAGAGACCCAGTACTTC; CDR3aa: CASSSRGGQETQYF
j_gene: TRBJ1-2; abundance: few; v_gene: TRBV18; d_gene: .; CDR3nt: TGTGCCAGCTCTCAAGGGACTTTCTATGGCTACACCTTC; CDR3aa: CASSQGTFYGYTF
j_gene: TRBJ1-2; abundance: .; v_gene: TRBV18; d_gene: TRBD1; CDR3nt: TGTGCCAGCTCACCAGGCGGGACAGGGGGATCGGGCTATGGCTACACCTTC; CDR3aa: CASSPGGTGGSGYGYTF
j_gene: TRBJ2-7; abundance: .; v_gene: TRBV5-1; d_gene: TRBD1; CDR3nt: TGCGCCAGCAGCCCCCCTCCGGGACAGGGGGCTGTGGAGCAGTACTTC; CDR3aa: CASSPPPGQGAVEQYF
j_gene: TRBJ1-2; abundance: .; v_gene: TRBV5-8; d_gene: .; CDR3nt: TGTGCCAGCAGCTTGAGCAGGGTTTTCTGGGGCTACACCTTC; CDR3aa: CASSLSRVFWGYTF
j_gene: TRBJ1-4; abundance: .; v_gene: TRBV27; d_gene: .; CDR3nt: TGTGCCAGCAGCCGCGACGGACAAAGGTCTGAAAAACTGTTTTTT; CDR3aa: CASSRDGQRSEKLFF
j_gene: TRBJ1-1; abundance: .; v_gene: TRBV5-1; d_gene: .; CDR3nt: TGCGCCAGCAGCTTGGAACAGGGTGAAGCTTTCTTT; CDR3aa: CASSLEQGEAFF
j_gene: TRBJ1-1; abundance: once; v_gene: TRBV3-1/TRBV3-2; d_gene: .; CDR3nt: TGTGCCAGCAGCCAAGAGGGGTCTCGGGGAGCTTTCTTT; CDR3aa: CASSQEGSRGAFF
j_gene: TRBJ1-1; abundance: .; v_gene: TRBV24-1; d_gene: .; CDR3nt: TGTGCCACCAGGGCGGGGGGGCAGGTCACTGAAGCTTTCTTT; CDR3aa: CATRAGGQVTEAFF
j_gene: TRBJ1-6; abundance: few; v_gene: TRBV5-1; d_gene: TRBD1; CDR3nt: TGCGCCAGCAGCTTGAGTACAGGGGAAAATTCACCCCTCCACTTT; CDR3aa: CASSLSTGENSPLHF
j_gene: TRBJ2-5; abundance: .; v_gene: TRBV24-1; d_gene: .; CDR3nt: TGTGCCACCAGTCGGGGGAGAGAGACCCAGTACTTC; CDR3aa: CATSRGRETQYF
j_gene: TRBJ2-7; abundance: .; v_gene: TRBV10-3; d_gene: TRBD1; CDR3nt: TGTGCCGCCAACCGGGACAGGGACTCCGAGCAGTACTTC; CDR3aa: CAANRDRDSEQYF
j_gene: TRBJ1-5; abundance: .; v_gene: TRBV7-2; d_gene: TRBD1; CDR3nt: TGTGCCAGCAGCACGCGACAGGGGAGTCAGCCCCAGCATTTT; CDR3aa: CASSTRQGSQPQHF
j_gene: TRBJ1-5; abundance: .; v_gene: TRBV6-6; d_gene: TRBD1; CDR3nt: TGTGCCAGTGACAGGGGCAATCAGCCCCAGCATTTT; CDR3aa: CASDRGNQPQHF
j_gene: TRBJ1-2; abundance: .; v_gene: TRBV28; d_gene: TRBD1; CDR3nt: TGTGCCAGCAGTGGGACAGGGACTAACTATGGCTACACCTTC; CDR3aa: CASSGTGTNYGYTF
j_gene: TRBJ2-2; abundance: many; v_gene: TRBV5-1; d_gene: TRBD2; CDR3nt: TGCGCCAGCAGCAAAGGACTAGCGGTGTATGAGGAGCTGTTTTTT; CDR3aa: CASSKGLAVYEELFF
j_gene: TRBJ1-4; abundance: .; v_gene: TRBV11-2; d_gene: .; CDR3nt: TGTGCCAGCAGCTCAAAAAGCAGGGCAACTAATGAAAAACTGTTTTTT; CDR3aa: CASSSKSRATNEKLFF
j_gene: TRBJ2-7; abundance: .; v_gene: TRBV2; d_gene: .; CDR3nt: TGTGCCAGCACACCGGACAGCCCATCAACCCCCGACCTCTTC; CDR3aa: CASTPDSPSTPDLF
j_gene: TRBJ1-3; abundance: .; v_gene: TRBV6-5; d_gene: .; CDR3nt: TGTGCCAGCACCCCAGACTTATCTGGAAACACCATATATTTT; CDR3aa: CASTPDLSGNTIYF
j_gene: TRBJ1-2; abundance: .; v_gene: TRBV6-1; d_gene: TRBD1; CDR3nt: TGTGCCAGCAGTGGTCCCCCTGGACAGGGTAAGGGGTATGGCTACACCTTC; CDR3aa: CASSGPPGQGKGYGYTF
j_gene: TRBJ2-1; abundance: .; v_gene: TRBV7-3; d_gene: .; CDR3nt: TGTGCCAGCAGCTTCACGAGGGAGCATAATGAGCAGTTCTTC; CDR3aa: CASSFTREHNEQFF
j_gene: TRBJ2-7; abundance: .; v_gene: TRBV5-4; d_gene: .; CDR3nt: TGTGCCAGCAGCTTGGGGGGGCGCGAGGACGAGCAGTACTTC; CDR3aa: CASSLGGREDEQYF
j_gene: TRBJ2-3; abundance: .; v_gene: TRBV5-1; d_gene: TRBD2; CDR3nt: TGCGCCAGCAGCTGGACTAGCGGGGGGGTGGCAGATACGCAGTATTTT; CDR3aa: CASSWTSGGVADTQYF
j_gene: TRBJ2-5; abundance: .; v_gene: TRBV28; d_gene: TRBD1; CDR3nt: TGTGCCAGCAGTCCACTCCGACAGGGTGAGACCCAGTACTTC; CDR3aa: CASSPLRQGETQYF
j_gene: TRBJ2-4; abundance: .; v_gene: TRBV6-5; d_gene: TRBD1; CDR3nt: TGTGCCAGCAAGCTAGGACAGGGGGCTGGCATTCAGTACTTC; CDR3aa: CASKLGQGAGIQYF
j_gene: TRBJ1-2; abundance: .; v_gene: TRBV4-1; d_gene: .; CDR3nt: TGCGCCAGCAGCCAACAAGCGGACTATGGCTACACCTTC; CDR3aa: CASSQQADYGYTF
j_gene: TRBJ1-5; abundance: .; v_gene: TRBV5-8; d_gene: TRBD1; CDR3nt: TGTGCCAGCAATAAGGACAGGGTGGGCAATCAGCCCCAGCATTTT; CDR3aa: CASNKDRVGNQPQHF
j_gene: TRBJ2-3; abundance: .; v_gene: TRBV3-1/TRBV3-2; d_gene: .; CDR3nt: TGTGCCAGCAGCCCAGGGGACACTAGCGTCACAGATACGCAGTATTTT; CDR3aa: CASSPGDTSVTDTQYF
j_gene: TRBJ2-1; abundance: .; v_gene: TRBV19; d_gene: .; CDR3nt: TGTGCCAGTAGTATTAACCTAGTTGATAATGAGCAGTTCTTC; CDR3aa: CASSINLVDNEQFF
j_gene: TRBJ2-2; abundance: .; v_gene: TRBV9; d_gene: .; CDR3nt: TGTGCCAGCAGCGTAGAGGCCAGGCCTGGGGAGCTGTTTTTT; CDR3aa: CASSVEARPGELFF